This TCR beta chain was identified in a study of radiation and T cells in renal cell carcinoma. Study-wide context: Nephrectomy followed 15 Gy stereotactic body radiation by 4 weeks.

On this clone itself: Antigen: not known.

Time point meaning: blood 2 weeks post-SBRT. Treatment defined: 15 Gy SBRT to primary tumor, nephrectomy 4 weeks later. Serial blood draws occurred at baseline and 2 and 4 weeks post-SBRT. CDR3 length: 15 residues. Germline V gene lookup returns CDR1 SEHNR and CDR2 FQNEAQ (reference sequence). Trimming cost V 5 bases and J 0 bases, with 13 bases left between them. Profiling relied on immunoSEQ multiplex PCR, and the TCRdb table lists in-frame clones only, not all of them. This sample has some 80,000 clones, with around 86% found just once. Broader study findings: Top tumor clonotypes rose in blood 2 weeks post-radiation, then contracted.

Sequencing used blood, obtained from a patient whose treatment included radiotherapy and nephrectomy. The sequence was collected from a woman in her forties or fifties with renal cell carcinoma. The V call is TRBV7-9, the J call TRBJ1-1; D is possibly TRBD1 (5 bases). The CDR3 sequence is CASSAGAVVNTEAFF. CDR3 sequence (DNA): TGTGCCAGCAGCGCCGGGGCAGTGGTGAACACTGAAGCTTTCTTT.